The 27 T cell receptor beta chains given below trace back to one sample, sequenced in a study of cytomegalovirus exposure and HLA in healthy donors. PCR amplification relied on 60 Vbeta primers (plus 13 Jbeta primers). Generated by immunoSEQ multiplex PCR, the TCRdb table keeps only in-frame clones and is missing some. The table includes about 250,000 clones, about 75% detected once. What was sequenced was PBMCs. These receptors originate from a female donor in good health and CMV-seronegative.

The chain couples TRBV5-1 to TRBJ1-1; 7 bases line up with TRBD1. V trimming: 7 bases; J trimming: 1 base; junction bases outside the gene matches: 1. CDR1 and CDR2 (germline): SGHRS, YFSETQ. This CDR3 comprises 12 residues. The chain's CDR3 is CASRTGNTEAFF. For the CDR3, the DNA is TGCGCCAGCCGGACAGGGAACACTGAAGCTTTCTTT. Filled out from reference TRBV5-1 and TRBJ1-1, the complete variable domain reads KAGVTQTPRYLIKTRGQQVTLSCSPISGHRSVSWYQQTPGQGLQFLFEYFSETQRNKGNFPGRFSGRQFSNSRSEMNVSTLELGDSALYLCASRTGNTEAFFGQGTRLTVV.

The chain joins TRBV11-3 to TRBJ1-4; 10 nucleotides line up with TRBD1. This CDR3 spans 15 amino acids. Trimming cost V 1 base and J 8 bases; bases outside gene matches: 4. Looked up from germline, CDR1 is SGHNT and CDR2 is YENEEA. CDR3 bases: TGTGCCAGCAGCTTAGCAGGGACAGGGGCCGAAAAACTGTTTTTT. It specifies CASSLAGTGAEKLFF.

The CDR3 reads CASSPNPRPLEGTEAFF. Here the CDR3 DNA reads TGTGCCAGCAGTCCTAATCCCAGGCCTCTGGAGGGCACTGAAGCTTTCTTT. This chain links TRBV27 with TRBJ1-1; D remains ambiguous. The V gene lost 5 bases and the J gene lost 4 bases, with 23 bases spanning the gap. The CDR3 is made up of 17 amino acids. CDR1 and CDR2 (germline): MNHEY, SMNVEV (reference sequence).

The V call is TRBV5-4, the J call TRBJ2-1; 12 nucleotides agree with TRBD1. V lost 3 bases to trimming and J lost 8 bases; unmatched junction nucleotides: 6. Germline V gives CDR1 SGHNT, CDR2 YYREEE (reference sequence). This CDR3 has 15 residues. CDR3 loop: CASSSGQGAGDEQFF. The CDR3 DNA is TGTGCCAGCAGCTCGGGACAGGGGGCTGGGGATGAGCAGTTCTTC.

The chain uses TRBV7-3 and TRBJ1-4; tentative D call: TRBD1 (5 bases). This CDR3 region has 16 residues. The germline gives CDR1 SGHTA, CDR2 FQGTGA. With 1 base removed from V and 7 bases from J, the gap between germline ends came to 16 bases. The CDR3 bases are TGTGCCAGCAGCTTAAAAGAGGGAAGGGGAGGTGAAAAACTGTTTTTT. Encoded protein: CASSLKEGRGGEKLFF.

The chain employs TRBV4-1 and TRBJ2-3; the match to TRBD2 covers 9 bases. V lost 4 bases and J lost 1; bases outside the gene matches: 6. The V gene's germline CDR1 is MGHRA and CDR2 YSYEKL. The CDR3 runs to 16 residues. CDR3 sequence (DNA): TGCGCCAGCAGCCCCCGAGCGGGGGGACGCACAGATACGCAGTATTTT. Its protein is CASSPRAGGRTDTQYF.

This rearrangement joins TRBV19 to TRBJ1-1; 10 nucleotides align to TRBD1. The germline V gene has CDR1 LNHDA and CDR2 SQIVND (reference sequence). Trimming took 0 bases from V and 6 from J; bases not matched to a gene: 1. The CDR3 has 14 amino acids. The chain's CDR3 is CASSIEGQGAEAFF. In DNA, the CDR3 is TGTGCCAGTAGTATAGAAGGACAGGGGGCTGAAGCTTTCTTT. Variable domain in full (rest from reference TRBV19 and TRBJ1-1): DGGITQSPKYLFRKEGQNVTLSCEQNLNHDAMYWYRQDPGQGLRLIYYSQIVNDFQKGDIAEGYSVSREKKESFPLTVTSAQKNPTAFYLCASSIEGQGAEAFFGQGTRLTVV.

J is TRBJ2-4 and V is TRBV11-2; possible D gene TRBD2, 6 bases. The CDR3 has 16 amino acids. Trimming took off 0 bases at V and 1 base at J, with 10 bases between the two ends. Per germline, CDR1 SGHAT and CDR2 FQNNGV. The CDR3 bases are TGTGCCAGCAGCTTAGAGGGGGGACTGGCCAAAAACATTCAGTACTTC. Protein product: CASSLEGGLAKNIQYF.

J is TRBJ2-3 and V is TRBV10-3; TRBD2 might be the D (5 bases). Germline V CDR1 and CDR2: ENHRY, SYGVKD. This CDR3 has 15 residues. V lost 3 bases and J lost 2, with 12 bases in between. CDR3 residues: CAISDGRGPTDTQYF. In DNA form, the CDR3 reads TGTGCCATCAGTGATGGGAGAGGCCCCACAGATACGCAGTATTTT.

V is TRBV6-5 and J is TRBJ2-5; D is uncertain. The ends were cut back, 4 bases at V and 2 bases at J, with 2 bases in the middle. The germline gives CDR1 MNHEY, CDR2 SVGAGI. This CDR3 region has 11 residues. The CDR3 here is CASSSQETQYF. As DNA, the CDR3 is TGTGCCAGCAGTTCTCAAGAGACCCAGTACTTC.

This chain uses TRBV29-1 with TRBJ2-5; the match to TRBD1 covers 9 bases. Germline values: CDR1 SQVTM, CDR2 ANQGSEA. V dropped 2 bases and J dropped 6; count of bases not matched to a gene: 7. This CDR3 is built from 14 residues. The CDR3 DNA reads as TGCAGCGTTGAACAGGACAGGGGTGCGAAGACCCAGTACTTC. It yields the protein CSVEQDRGAKTQYF. Looking up the rest from reference TRBV29-1 and TRBJ2-5 gives the full variable domain: SAVISQKPSRDICQRGTSLTIQCQVDSQVTMMFWYRQQPGQSLTLIATANQGSEATYESGFVIDKFPISRPNLTFSTLTVSNMSPEDSSIYLCSVEQDRGAKTQYFGPGTRLLVL.

The chain carries TRBV5-1 and TRBJ2-1, with D unresolved. The CDR3 length is 17 residues. CDR1 SGHRS and CDR2 YFSETQ come from the germline V gene. V was clipped by 6 bases and J by 0 bases, with 19 bases between them. DNA of the CDR3: TGCGCCAGCACTGTTACGACCGGTGACTCCTCCTACAATGAGCAGTTCTTC. Its translation is CASTVTTGDSSYNEQFF. The whole variable domain, filled in from reference TRBV5-1 and TRBJ2-1, reads KAGVTQTPRYLIKTRGQQVTLSCSPISGHRSVSWYQQTPGQGLQFLFEYFSETQRNKGNFPGRFSGRQFSNSRSEMNVSTLELGDSALYLCASTVTTGDSSYNEQFFGPGTRLTVL.

The V and J genes are TRBV7-3 and TRBJ2-1; a possible D gene is TRBD2 (5 bases). Trimming cost V 0 bases and J 7 bases, with 13 bases left between them. Germline V gives CDR1 SGHTA, CDR2 FQGTGA. The CDR3 spans 15 residues. CDR3 sequence: CASSLTVGLWNEQFF. CDR3 coding DNA: TGTGCCAGCAGCTTAACCGTCGGACTCTGGAATGAGCAGTTCTTC.

This clone was recorded a few times. This chain joins TRBV5-6 and TRBJ1-2; no clear D. V was trimmed by 0 bases and J by 1 base, leaving 10 bases between them. This CDR3 region has 15 residues. Germline V lookup: CDR1 SGHDT, CDR2 YYEEEE. The CDR3 DNA reads as TGTGCCAGCAGCTTGGGAGGTAGAGATAACTATGGCTACACCTTC. Translated, it gives CASSLGGRDNYGYTF.

The DNA of the CDR3 is TGTGCCAGTAGTGTGCAGGCTAGCGGGGGCTACAATGAGCAGTTCTTC. Translating gives CASSVQASGGYNEQFF. V gene TRBV19 combines with J gene TRBJ2-1; the match to TRBD2 covers 10 bases. V shed 5 bases, J shed 3 bases, and the junction held 7 bases outside the gene matches. The length of the CDR3 is 16 residues. The V gene's germline CDR1 is LNHDA and CDR2 SQIVND (reference sequence).

The genes are TRBV6-5 and TRBJ1-1; tentative D call: TRBD1 (5 bases). V lost 2 bases, J lost 11 bases, and 15 bases lay in between. Per the germline V gene, CDR1 is MNHEY and CDR2 is SVGAGI. This CDR3 has 13 amino acids. Written as DNA, the CDR3 is TGTGCCAGCAGTTACGGGGGGTCGGAAAGGGCTTTCTTT. Protein sequence: CASSYGGSERAFF.

V usage is TRBV15 and J usage is TRBJ2-7; 7 positions match TRBD1. The CDR3 runs to 16 residues. Germline V gene lookup returns CDR1 LNHNV and CDR2 YYDKDF (reference sequence). V lost 0 bases, J lost 4 bases, and 9 bases stayed unmatched. The CDR3 region is CATSRDRVDRVYEQYF. CDR3 nucleotide sequence: TGTGCCACCAGCAGAGATCGGGTAGACAGGGTGTACGAGCAGTACTTC.

This clone showed up just once. The rearrangement links TRBV25-1 to TRBJ1-2; possibly TRBD1 for D (5 bases). V was clipped by 7 bases and J by 4 bases, with 13 bases between them. The CDR3 has 13 amino acids. CDR1 is MGHDK and CDR2 is SYGVNS in the germline V gene. CDR3: CASTRGQGYGYTF. CDR3 DNA: TGTGCCAGCACCAGAGGACAAGGCTATGGCTACACCTTC.

The rearrangement uses TRBV6-1 and TRBJ1-4; D is perhaps TRBD1 (6 bases). This CDR3 has 14 amino acids. V lost 8 bases to trimming and J lost 4 bases, with 14 bases between them. In germline, CDR1 is MNHNS, CDR2 SASEGT. The CDR3 is CASYGGWDNEKLFF. CDR3 coding DNA: TGTGCCAGCTATGGGGGCTGGGATAATGAAAAACTGTTTTTT.

V and J are TRBV27 and TRBJ2-4; D ambiguous. The germline V gene has CDR1 MNHEY and CDR2 SMNVEV (reference sequence). The CDR3 is made up of 12 amino acids. Trimming pared 8 bases from V and 0 bases from J, leaving 5 bases between. The CDR3 DNA sequence: TGTGCCAGCGGCCTAGCCAAAAACATTCAGTACTTC. Translated, it gives CASGLAKNIQYF.

This chain links TRBV6-1 with TRBJ2-1, with a tentative D call TRBD1 (6 bases). CDR1 and CDR2 (germline): MNHNS, SASEGT. CDR3 length: 14 amino acids. Trimming took 9 bases from V and 6 from J, leaving 18 bases between them. DNA of the CDR3: TGTGCCAGTACCGGGACAACGAAGGTCAATGAGCAGTTCTTC. This codes for CASTGTTKVNEQFF.

This chain uses TRBV6-1 with TRBJ1-4; TRBD1 is a possible D gene (6 bases). V was shortened by 2 bases and J by 7 bases, with 17 bases between the two germline ends. The CDR3 has 16 amino acids. Germline V gene data show CDR1 as MNHNS and CDR2 as SASEGT. The CDR3 sequence: CASSENSARGGEKLFF. CDR3 bases: TGTGCCAGCAGTGAAAACAGCGCCAGGGGTGGTGAAAAACTGTTTTTT.

The chain links TRBV4-1 to TRBJ1-2; D possibly corresponds to TRBD1 (5 bases). CDR1 MGHRA and CDR2 YSYEKL come from the germline V gene. The CDR3 consists of 16 residues. V was trimmed by 1 base and J by 7 bases, leaving 19 bases between them. DNA of the CDR3: TGCGCCAGCAGCCAAGTCTCGGGACTGGGGAGAACTGGCTACACCTTC. This sequence encodes CASSQVSGLGRTGYTF.

This chain uses TRBV7-6 with TRBJ1-1; D is possibly TRBD1 (5 bases). This CDR3 has 13 amino acids. The germline V gene encodes CDR1 SGHVS and CDR2 FNYEAQ. V was clipped by 2 bases and J by 5 bases, with 9 bases between them. This chain's CDR3 is CASSLWYRTEAFF. CDR3 DNA: TGTGCCAGCAGCTTATGGTACAGGACTGAAGCTTTCTTT. Using reference TRBV7-6 and TRBJ1-1 for the parts outside the CDR3, the full variable domain is GAGVSQSPRYKVTKRGQDVALRCDPISGHVSLYWYRQALGQGPEFLTYFNYEAQQDKSGLPNDRFSAERPEGSISTLTIQRTEQRDSAMYRCASSLWYRTEAFFGQGTRLTVV.

The V call is TRBV5-1, the J call TRBJ1-6, with 7 bases matching TRBD1. J was trimmed by 3 bases and V by 1 base; bases with no gene match: 4. Germline V gives CDR1 SGHRS, CDR2 YFSETQ. The CDR3 sequence is 16 residues long. As DNA, the CDR3 is TGCGCCAGCAGCTTGACAGGGGCGCACTATAATTCACCCCTCCACTTT. It encodes CASSLTGAHYNSPLHF.

This clone was picked up a small number of times. The gene calls are TRBV5-1 and TRBJ2-1; 14 nucleotides agree with TRBD2. Germline CDR1 is SGHRS and CDR2 is YFSETQ. This CDR3 comprises 17 residues. The ends lost 0 bases at V and 10 bases at J; junction bases unmatched: 9. DNA of the CDR3: TGCGCCAGCAGCTTGGCCGAATCAGGACTAGCGGGAGGCGAGCAGTTCTTC. It specifies CASSLAESGLAGGEQFF. The whole variable domain, filled in from reference TRBV5-1 and TRBJ2-1, reads KAGVTQTPRYLIKTRGQQVTLSCSPISGHRSVSWYQQTPGQGLQFLFEYFSETQRNKGNFPGRFSGRQFSNSRSEMNVSTLELGDSALYLCASSLAESGLAGGEQFFGPGTRLTVL.

In its sample, this clone was seen a few times. V is TRBV14 and J is TRBJ2-2; possible D gene TRBD1, 6 bases. The V gene's germline CDR1 is SGHDN and CDR2 FVKESK. CDR3 size: 15 residues. V was trimmed by 4 bases and J by 5 bases, leaving 14 bases between them. This CDR3 is CASSLTGSVTGELFF. CDR3 nucleotides: TGTGCCAGCAGCCTGACAGGATCGGTGACCGGGGAGCTGTTTTTT.